What follows is one TCR beta chain and its context. The sample comes from a study of PD-L1 blockade in urothelial cancer. Study information: Patients started atezolizumab in about 2014, 1,200 mg intravenously every 3 weeks. Bladder-origin urothelial cancer in males covered about nine tenths of the roughly 30 patients.

This sample's time point: pretreatment peripheral blood. Libraries were prepared by immunoSEQ multiplex PCR; TCRdb keeps only in-frame clonotypes and omits some of them. The sample lists over 45,000 clones, about 86% occurring once. This sequence originates from a man between 60 and 75 years old with urothelial cancer. The starting material was PBMCs, obtained around atezolizumab (anti-PD-L1) treatment.

DNA for the CDR3: TGTGCCAGCTTTGGCCGGGGGGCAGCCTACAATGAGCAGTTCTTC. Its translation: CASFGRGAAYNEQFF. The chain has TRBV28 and TRBJ2-1; possibly TRBD2 for D (7 bases). Germline CDR1 is MDHEN and CDR2 is SYDVKM. Trimming removed 8 bases at V and 2 bases at J, with 16 bases between. The CDR3 is 15 residues long.